The 30 T cell receptor beta chains in this list originate from one sample, sequenced in a study of blood T cell repertoires in COVID-19. Data came from immunoSEQ multiplex PCR; TCRdb stores just in-frame clones and leaves some out. This sample has 180,000 or so clones; 75% to 90% occur once, and the top ten carry under 2.5%. Material: PBMCs or T cells enriched from blood (not recorded which). The receptors originated from a woman in her thirties or forties with acute COVID-19.

The chain carries TRBV27 and TRBJ2-5, with 8 bases aligning to TRBD1. Germline lookup yields CDR1 MNHEY and CDR2 SMNVEV (reference sequence). V gave up 6 bases and J gave up 0 bases; unmatched junction bases: 15. This CDR3 has 18 residues. In DNA, the CDR3 is TGTGCCAGCAGCCCGGACAGGGTGTCGGGTCTGTACCAAGAGACCCAGTACTTC. Encoded protein: CASSPDRVSGLYQETQYF.

The V call is TRBV18, the J call TRBJ1-1; 7 nucleotides agree with TRBD1. The CDR3 is made up of 13 amino acids. V shed 3 bases, J shed 5 bases, and the junction held 3 bases outside the gene matches. Germline V gene data show CDR1 as KGHSH and CDR2 as LQKENI. The CDR3 protein is CASSPPDRTEAFF. Here the CDR3 DNA reads TGTGCCAGCTCACCCCCGGACAGGACTGAAGCTTTCTTT.

This chain joins TRBV6-2 or TRBV6-3 and TRBJ1-5, with 10 bases aligning to TRBD1. This CDR3 is built from 15 residues. CDR1 is MNHEY and CDR2 is SVGEGT in the germline V gene. The J segment lost 5 bases and the V segment lost 0 bases, leaving 1 base of the junction unmatched. The CDR3 DNA is TGTGCCAGCAGTTACTCGACAGGGGGCTATCAGCCCCAGCATTTT. Its protein is CASSYSTGGYQPQHF.

The rearrangement uses TRBV11-1 and TRBJ2-7; a possible D gene is TRBD1 (5 bases). V was pared by 8 bases and J by 3 bases, with 17 bases between. This CDR3 is 14 amino acids long. Germline loops: CDR1 SGHAT, CDR2 FQDESV (reference sequence). CDR3: CASPSVLGDYEQYF. In DNA, the CDR3 is TGTGCCAGCCCCTCGGTGCTAGGGGACTACGAGCAGTACTTC.

This rearrangement joins TRBV28 to TRBJ2-7; no definite D call. The CDR3 sequence is 12 residues long. Germline V gives CDR1 MDHEN, CDR2 SYDVKM. Trimming left V 3 bases short and J 3 bases short, with 6 bases between. The CDR3 coding sequence is TGTGCCAGCAGTTTGCTCGGCTACGAGCAGTACTTC. Residues: CASSLLGYEQYF.

The V and J genes are TRBV9 and TRBJ2-1; 8 bases map to TRBD2. The CDR3 loop spans 14 amino acids. In germline, CDR1 is SGDLS, CDR2 YYNGEE. The trim removed 3 bases at V and 9 bases at J, leaving 8 bases unmatched. CDR3 coding DNA: TGTGCCAGCAGCGAAACCGGGACTAGTCTTGAGCAGTTCTTC. It specifies CASSETGTSLEQFF.

This chain links TRBV3-1 (or the pseudogene TRBV3-2) with TRBJ2-7; 11 positions agree with TRBD2. Germline-derived CDR1 and CDR2 are LGHDT and YNNKEL (reference sequence). The CDR3 extends over 15 amino acids. The junction had 4 bases not matched to a gene; V was cut back by 4 bases and J by 2 bases. CDR3 in amino acids: CASSLRLAGPYEQYF. The CDR3 DNA is TGTGCCAGCAGCCTTCGACTAGCGGGGCCCTACGAGCAGTACTTC.

This rearrangement joins TRBV5-1 to TRBJ2-2; possible D gene TRBD2, 6 bases. The germline V gene encodes CDR1 SGHRS and CDR2 YFSETQ. This CDR3 has 14 amino acids. V lost 6 bases and J 8 bases, leaving 17 bases between the germline ends. The CDR3 DNA reads TGCGCCAGCAACCAGGGACTTTCCCTAGGGGAGCTGTTTTTT. Translation: CASNQGLSLGELFF.

This chain links TRBV7-8 with TRBJ2-1; 8 bases match TRBD1. CDR1 and CDR2 from the germline V gene are SGHVS and FQNEAQ. The J segment lost 5 bases and the V segment lost 4 bases, leaving 13 bases of the junction unmatched. There are 17 residues in the CDR3. CDR3 loop: CASSSFRGPTQDNEQFF. CDR3 sequence (DNA): TGTGCCAGCAGCTCGTTCAGGGGGCCGACTCAGGACAATGAGCAGTTCTTC.

The genes are TRBV30 and TRBJ1-3; possibly TRBD1 for D (6 bases). This CDR3 is built from 16 residues. V was shortened by 3 bases and J by 3 bases, with 18 bases between the two germline ends. Germline V gene sequence: CDR1 GTSNPN, CDR2 SVGIG (reference sequence). CDR3 amino acids: CAWSGKDSRVGNTIYF. For the CDR3, the DNA is TGTGCCTGGAGCGGCAAGGACAGCCGGGTTGGAAACACCATATATTTT.

This chain connects TRBV11-2 to TRBJ2-3; TRBD2 agrees at 10 bases. The CDR3 length is 18 residues. Germline V gene data show CDR1 as SGHAT and CDR2 as FQNNGV. The J segment lost 0 bases and the V segment lost 3 bases, leaving 9 bases of the junction unmatched. CDR3 sequence (DNA): TGTGCCAGCAGCTTCTCTAGCGGGGGTGGGACTAGCACAGATACGCAGTATTTT. Amino acids: CASSFSSGGGTSTDTQYF.

This rearrangement joins TRBV14 to TRBJ1-2, with TRBD1 identical over 12 bases. Germline trimming cut 1 base from V and 1 base from J; bases unmatched to any gene: 4. Per the germline V gene, CDR1 is SGHDN and CDR2 is FVKESK. This CDR3 is built from 17 residues. The CDR3 nucleotides read TGTGCCAGCAGCCAAGCCCGGGACAGGGGGCTTAACTATGGCTACACCTTC. Translating it yields CASSQARDRGLNYGYTF. Based on the CDR3 plus reference TRBV14 and TRBJ1-2, the full variable domain is EAGVTQFPSHSVIEKGQTVTLRCDPISGHDNLYWYRRVMGKEIKFLLHFVKESKQDESGMPNNRFLAERTGGTYSTLKVQPAELEDSGVYFCASSQARDRGLNYGYTFGSGTRLTVV.

The rearrangement uses TRBV9 and TRBJ2-1; 10 positions match TRBD2. Germline-derived CDR1 and CDR2 are SGDLS and YYNGEE. V was clipped by 0 bases and J by 6 bases; unmatched bases: 12. There are 18 residues in the CDR3. The CDR3 here is CASSVGESSGGAINEQFF. CDR3 nucleotide sequence: TGTGCCAGCAGCGTAGGGGAGTCGAGCGGGGGGGCGATCAATGAGCAGTTCTTC.

This clone is a singleton in its sample. The chain has TRBV10-3 and TRBJ1-2; 11 bases agree with TRBD1. The CDR3 loop spans 15 amino acids. CDR1 and CDR2 from the germline V gene are ENHRY and SYGVKD. Unmatched junction bases numbered 5, after V lost 6 bases and J lost 2 bases. The CDR3 nucleotides are TGTGCCATCAGGGGACAGGGGGACTCAAACTATGGCTACACCTTC. Its translation: CAIRGQGDSNYGYTF.

The genes are TRBV19 and TRBJ1-3; a possible D gene is TRBD1 (6 bases). CDR1 is LNHDA and CDR2 is SQIVND in the germline V gene (reference sequence). V was pared by 5 bases and J by 0 bases, with 11 bases between. CDR3 size: 15 residues. This CDR3 reads CASSFTGNSGNTIYF. CDR3 coding DNA: TGTGCCAGTAGTTTCACAGGGAACTCTGGAAACACCATATATTTT.

This clone was seen just once. This sequence joins TRBV29-1 and TRBJ2-1; 7 bases align to TRBD1. V lost 7 bases and J lost 7; bases outside the gene matches: 7. The CDR3 has 12 amino acids. The germline V gene encodes CDR1 SQVTM and CDR2 ANQGSEA. The CDR3: CSGGTASNEQFF. The CDR3, as DNA: TGCAGCGGGGGGACAGCTTCGAATGAGCAGTTCTTC.

The chain has TRBV19 and TRBJ1-5, with TRBD1 matching 7 bases. V trimming: 6 bases; J trimming: 3 bases; junction bases outside the gene matches: 8. Germline V lookup: CDR1 LNHDA, CDR2 SQIVND (reference sequence). The CDR3 length is 15 residues. The CDR3 DNA reads as TGTGCCAGTAGATACCGGGACAGCACCAATCAGCCCCAGCATTTT. Encoded protein: CASRYRDSTNQPQHF. The whole variable domain, filled in from reference TRBV19 and TRBJ1-5, reads DGGITQSPKYLFRKEGQNVTLSCEQNLNHDAMYWYRQDPGQGLRLIYYSQIVNDFQKGDIAEGYSVSREKKESFPLTVTSAQKNPTAFYLCASRYRDSTNQPQHFGDGTRLSIL.

The V gene is TRBV19, the J gene TRBJ2-3, with TRBD1 as a possible D gene (6 bases). Germline V lookup: CDR1 LNHDA, CDR2 SQIVND (reference sequence). CDR3 size: 13 residues. CDR3: CAWTAKRTDTQYF. CDR3 DNA sequence: TGTGCGTGGACAGCCAAACGGACAGATACGCAGTATTTT.

The chain has TRBV2 and TRBJ1-5, with D possibly TRBD1 on 6 matching bases. V was shortened by 7 bases and J by 2 bases, with 6 bases between the two germline ends. Germline values: CDR1 SNHLY, CDR2 FYNNEI. This CDR3 is built from 12 residues. CDR3 in amino acids: CASKGGNQPQHF. The CDR3 DNA reads as TGTGCCAGCAAGGGGGGCAATCAGCCCCAGCATTTT.

This clone is a singleton in its sample. CDR3: CAWGPGNTIYF. CDR3 bases: TGTGCCTGGGGTCCGGGGAACACCATATATTTT. V is TRBV30 and J is TRBJ1-3; no reliable D call. V shed 5 bases and J shed 7 bases, with 9 bases lying between them. Germline CDR1 and CDR2: GTSNPN and SVGIG (reference sequence). The CDR3 consists of 11 residues.

The CDR3: CASSSLAGSYEQYF. The CDR3 coding sequence is TGTGCCAGCAGCTCTCTAGCGGGGTCCTACGAGCAGTACTTC. The J gene is TRBJ2-7, the V gene TRBV5-6; TRBD2 aligns across 9 bases. The CDR3 loop spans 14 amino acids. Germline CDR1 is SGHDT and CDR2 is YYEEEE. With V trimmed by 3 bases and J by 1 base, 2 bases remained unmatched.

The chain carries TRBV5-4 and TRBJ2-6; perhaps TRBD2 as D (6 bases). Looked up from germline, CDR1 is SGHNT and CDR2 is YYREEE (reference sequence). CDR3 size: 15 residues. Deletions cut 5 bases from V and 0 bases from J, with 9 bases between. The CDR3 coding sequence is TGTGCCAGCAGTTGGCGGGGCTCTGGGGCCAACGTCCTGACTTTC. It is translated as CASSWRGSGANVLTF.

The chain has TRBV6-2 or TRBV6-3 and TRBJ2-1; maybe TRBD1 (7 bases). Per germline, CDR1 MNHEY and CDR2 SVGEGT. Trimming stripped 4 bases from V and 8 bases from J, with 9 bases between. The CDR3 has 12 amino acids. The CDR3 nucleotides are TGTGCCAGCAGTTCCAGGGGGGATGAGCAGTTCTTC. Protein sequence: CASSSRGDEQFF.

The rearrangement links TRBV11-2 to TRBJ2-7, with TRBD2 identical over 7 bases. Germline values: CDR1 SGHAT, CDR2 FQNNGV. The CDR3 extends over 17 amino acids. V shed 5 bases, J shed 4 bases, and the junction held 17 bases outside the gene matches. CDR3 loop: CASSPIARTSILYEQYF. The CDR3 DNA reads as TGTGCCAGCAGCCCAATTGCCCGGACTAGTATTTTGTACGAGCAGTACTTC.

V usage is TRBV27 and J usage is TRBJ1-2; D is unclear. Germline CDR1 is MNHEY and CDR2 is SMNVEV (reference sequence). CDR3 size: 13 residues. V was pared by 5 bases and J by 8 bases, with 15 bases between. DNA of the CDR3: TGTGCCAGCAGTCCCACCGTCGTTGCGGGCTACACCTTC. Translated, it gives CASSPTVVAGYTF.

This clone was found a few times. This rearrangement joins TRBV9 to TRBJ2-2; 12 bases align to TRBD2. The ends lost 4 bases at V and 8 bases at J; junction bases unmatched: 6. This CDR3 is 15 amino acids long. Germline V gene lookup returns CDR1 SGDLS and CDR2 YYNGEE. The DNA for the CDR3 is TGTGCCAGCAGCCTCCGGACTAGCGGGGTGGGGGAGCTGTTTTTT. It specifies CASSLRTSGVGELFF.

The V call is TRBV28, the J call TRBJ2-7; D is unresolved. V was clipped by 3 bases and J by 0 bases, with 9 bases between them. The CDR3 is made up of 14 amino acids. CDR1 is MDHEN and CDR2 is SYDVKM in the germline V gene. CDR3 nucleotides: TGTGCCAGCAGTTTTCGACTCTCCTCCTACGAGCAGTACTTC. Residues: CASSFRLSSYEQYF.

The chain carries TRBV23-1 and TRBJ1-5; TRBD1 aligns across 7 bases. TRBV23-1 is reported as an ORF; its role is uncertain. This CDR3 spans 19 amino acids. V shed 0 bases, J shed 0 bases, and the junction held 11 bases outside the gene matches. CDR3 sequence: CASSQSRRGQHYSNQPQHF. CDR3 coding DNA: TGCGCCAGCAGTCAATCCCGGCGGGGACAGCATTATAGCAATCAGCCCCAGCATTTT.

V gene TRBV21-1 combines with J gene TRBJ2-7; the table's D call TRBD2 went unverified against the DNA. TRBV21-1 counts as a pseudogene. The CDR3 runs 11 residues. For the CDR3, the DNA is TGTGCCGGGGACTGGCGCTACGAGCAGTACTTC. Residues: CAGDWRYEQYF.

The gene calls are TRBV7-2 and TRBJ1-6, with TRBD1 matching over 10 bases. Looked up from germline, CDR1 is SGHTA and CDR2 is FQGNSA. The CDR3 extends over 15 amino acids. V lost 3 bases, J lost 8 bases, and 4 bases stayed unmatched. In DNA, the CDR3 is TGTGCCAGCAGCTTCGGGACAGGGGAGGATTCACCCCTCCACTTT. Translated, it gives CASSFGTGEDSPLHF. Full variable domain (remainder filled in from reference TRBV7-2 and TRBJ1-6): GAGVSQSPSNKVTEKGKDVELRCDPISGHTALYWYRQSLGQGLEFLIYFQGNSAPDKSGLPSDRFSAERTGGSVSTLTIQRTQQEDSAVYLCASSFGTGEDSPLHFGNGTRLTVT.